The rows below give T cell receptor beta chains drawn from one sample of a study of type 1 and type 2 diabetes patients. TCRdb used MiXCR to reprocess the multiplex PCR reads, holding one entry per CDR3 protein. The table shows approximately 260,000 distinct CDR3 sequences, with around 47% occurring only once. The specimen was peripheral blood mononuclear cells (PBMCs). The receptors were gathered from a man between 18 and 29 years old with type 2 diabetes. The CDR3 runs from the conserved cysteine through the conserved F or W. Fields, in order: D gene, V gene, J gene, clone size, CDR3 DNA, CDR3 protein. D genes are given only for firm matches. A clone size is listed for some rows: how often the clone was seen (once, few, many), or a class if it is expanded.

D: NA
V: TRBV9
J: TRBJ2-7
size: few
DNA: TGTGCCAGCAGCCCAGGAAACGACGAGCAGTACTTC
CDR3: CASSPGNDEQYF

D: NA
V: TRBV20-1
J: TRBJ1-1
size: few
DNA: TGCAGTGCTGGGCCCCGAGAAGGCGTGTTCACTGAAGCTTTCTTT
CDR3: CSAGPREGVFTEAFF

D: NA
V: TRBV20-1
J: TRBJ1-5
size: few
DNA: TGCAGTGTCTCTACAGGGAGGGGTCAGCCCCAGCATTTT
CDR3: CSVSTGRGQPQHF

D: TRBD2
V: TRBV5-1
J: TRBJ2-5
size: NA
DNA: TGCGCCAGCAGCCCCGGGCCGGGACTAGCGGAGACCCAGTACTTC
CDR3: CASSPGPGLAETQYF

D: NA
V: TRBV4-3
J: TRBJ1-4
size: NA
DNA: TGCGCCAGCAGCCAACAGGGTTTGAGCGAAAAACTGTTTTTT
CDR3: CASSQQGLSEKLFF

D: TRBD2
V: TRBV7-2
J: TRBJ2-1
size: NA
DNA: TGTGCCAGCAGCCGGAGAGCGGGAGTATACAATGAGCAGTTCTTC
CDR3: CASSRRAGVYNEQFF

D: NA
V: TRBV6-6
J: TRBJ1-2
size: NA
DNA: TGTGCCAGCAGCGATTGGGAGGTTGGCCGAGGGGAGTATGGCTACACCTTC
CDR3: CASSDWEVGRGEYGYTF

D: NA
V: TRBV19
J: TRBJ1-1
size: many
DNA: TGTGCCAGTAGTATGGCGGTTGAAGCTTTCTTT
CDR3: CASSMAVEAFF

D: NA
V: TRBV20-1
J: TRBJ1-2
size: NA
DNA: TGCAGTGCTAGAGATCGCACAAGGAACCTCTATGGCTACACCTTC
CDR3: CSARDRTRNLYGYTF

D: NA
V: TRBV20-1
J: TRBJ2-7
size: NA
DNA: TGCAGTGGGGCTAGCGCGATAAAACTAAAGGGGGTCTACGAGCAGTACTTC
CDR3: CSGASAIKLKGVYEQYF

D: TRBD2
V: TRBV7-2
J: TRBJ2-6
size: NA
DNA: TGTGCCAGCAGCCAAAGGACTAGCGGGGGGCTTTCCTCCTCTGGGGCCAACGTCCTGACTTTC
CDR3: CASSQRTSGGLSSSGANVLTF

D: NA
V: TRBV2
J: TRBJ1-1
size: many
DNA: TGTGCCAGACGATCTCCGAGCGACACTGAAGCTTTCTTT
CDR3: CARRSPSDTEAFF

D: NA
V: TRBV9
J: TRBJ1-1
size: NA
DNA: TGTGCCAGCAGCGTCGGGGCCACTGAAGCTTTCTTT
CDR3: CASSVGATEAFF

D: NA
V: TRBV7-9
J: TRBJ2-7
size: few
DNA: TGTGCCAGCAGCTTACTCCTCCCGCTAACCTACGAGCAGTACTTC
CDR3: CASSLLLPLTYEQYF

D: NA
V: TRBV13
J: TRBJ2-3
size: NA
DNA: TGTGCCAGCAGCGTACGGGTGGGGGTTGTCACAGATACGCAGTATTTT
CDR3: CASSVRVGVVTDTQYF

D: TRBD1
V: TRBV27
J: TRBJ2-7
size: few
DNA: TGTGCCAGCAGTCCAACCGGGACAGGCAGCGACGAGCAGTACTTC
CDR3: CASSPTGTGSDEQYF

D: NA
V: TRBV3-1
J: TRBJ1-4
size: NA
DNA: TGTGCCAGCAGCCAAGACTGGCCCCTTACGGCGGGAGCTAATGAAAAACTGTTTTTT
CDR3: CASSQDWPLTAGANEKLFF

D: NA
V: TRBV5-1
J: TRBJ2-5
size: many
DNA: TGCGCCAGCAGCTTGGGGGTAGAGGAGACCCAGTACTTC
CDR3: CASSLGVEETQYF

D: NA
V: TRBV2
J: TRBJ2-1
size: few
DNA: TGTGCCAATACTGACCAGAGGTCATACAATGAGCAGTTCTTC
CDR3: CANTDQRSYNEQFF

D: NA
V: TRBV10-1
J: TRBJ2-1
size: NA
DNA: TGCGCCAGCCCGCCTACAGGGTTGGGGCAGTTCTTC
CDR3: CASPPTGLGQFF

D: TRBD2
V: TRBV10-3
J: TRBJ2-1
size: NA
DNA: TGTGCCACTAAAAGACTAGCGGGGAACAATAAGCAGTTCTTC
CDR3: CATKRLAGNNKQFF

D: NA
V: TRBV2
J: TRBJ2-7
size: few
DNA: TGTGCCAGCAGTACAGGATCTGACGAGCAGTACTTC
CDR3: CASSTGSDEQYF

D: NA
V: TRBV27
J: TRBJ2-1
size: NA
DNA: TGTGCCAGCAGTTTATGGAGTCTAGCCGATGGTGAGCAGTTCTTC
CDR3: CASSLWSLADGEQFF

D: TRBD2
V: TRBV7-2
J: TRBJ2-3
size: NA
DNA: TGTGCCAGCAGCTTAGCGCCCTTAGCGGGAGTTGGCACAGATACGCAGTATTTT
CDR3: CASSLAPLAGVGTDTQYF

D: NA
V: TRBV24-1
J: TRBJ2-1
size: few
DNA: TGTGCCACCAGTGATAGACAGATGAATGAGCAGTTCTTC
CDR3: CATSDRQMNEQFF

D: NA
V: TRBV5-1
J: TRBJ2-7
size: NA
DNA: TGCGCCAGCAGTAGTTTCTTAAGTGGAGAGGGGGGGAACGAGCAGCACTTC
CDR3: CASSSFLSGEGGNEQHF

D: NA
V: TRBV25-1
J: TRBJ1-1
size: many
DNA: TGTGCCAGCGGAAGCGGGACCTCTAACACTGAAGCTTTCTTT
CDR3: CASGSGTSNTEAFF

D: NA
V: TRBV5-1
J: TRBJ1-6
size: few
DNA: TGCGCCAGCAGCTTGGTTAGTCAGAGCTCCTATAATTCACCCCTCCACTTT
CDR3: CASSLVSQSSYNSPLHF

D: NA
V: TRBV28
J: TRBJ2-3
size: few
DNA: TGTGCCAGCAGAGTTTCTCCAGATACGCAGTATTTT
CDR3: CASRVSPDTQYF

D: NA
V: TRBV12-3/TRBV12-4
J: TRBJ2-5
size: few
DNA: TGTGCCAGCAGTTTTAACCCGGGAGAGACCCAGTACTTC
CDR3: CASSFNPGETQYF

D: NA
V: TRBV5-1
J: TRBJ2-5
size: once
DNA: TGCGCCAGCAGGGGGCGAGGGTACTTC
CDR3: CASRGRGYF

D: NA
V: TRBV30
J: TRBJ1-6
size: few
DNA: TGTGCCTGGAGCAAAATGTATAATTCACCCCTCCACTTT
CDR3: CAWSKMYNSPLHF

D: NA
V: TRBV5-6
J: TRBJ2-7
size: NA
DNA: TGTGCCAGCAGCGGGACTGAGCGAGCCTACGAGCAGTACTTC
CDR3: CASSGTERAYEQYF

D: NA
V: TRBV19
J: TRBJ2-1
size: NA
DNA: TGTGCCAGTAGTCTGGCAGTTACCTACAATGAGCAGTTCTTC
CDR3: CASSLAVTYNEQFF

D: NA
V: TRBV7-9
J: TRBJ2-1
size: NA
DNA: TGTGCCAGCAGCTTACAATCAATGCCGCCTGAGCAGTTCTTC
CDR3: CASSLQSMPPEQFF

D: TRBD1
V: TRBV7-6
J: TRBJ2-7
size: few
DNA: TGTGCCAGCAGCGTTCTTACAGGGGGATCCTACGAGCAGTACTTC
CDR3: CASSVLTGGSYEQYF

D: NA
V: TRBV28
J: TRBJ2-7
size: NA
DNA: TGTGCCAGCAGTTCATCTCGTCTCGAGCAGTACTTC
CDR3: CASSSSRLEQYF

D: NA
V: TRBV28
J: TRBJ2-7
size: NA
DNA: TGTGCCAGCAGTTTTACTTCCCCAGGCGAGCAGTACTTC
CDR3: CASSFTSPGEQYF

D: TRBD2
V: TRBV30
J: TRBJ2-3
size: few
DNA: TGTGCCTGGAGTGGACTAGCGTTAGATACGCAGTATTTT
CDR3: CAWSGLALDTQYF

D: NA
V: TRBV7-6
J: TRBJ1-1
size: few
DNA: TGTGCCAGCAGCTTAGGAGGGGACCGGCTTGACACTGAAGCTTTCTTT
CDR3: CASSLGGDRLDTEAFF

D: TRBD1
V: TRBV4-1
J: TRBJ1-2
size: NA
DNA: TGCGCCAGCAGCCAAGACGAAGGGGGCGACTATGGCTACACCTTC
CDR3: CASSQDEGGDYGYTF

D: NA
V: TRBV7-9
J: TRBJ2-7
size: NA
DNA: TGCGCCAGCAGCCAAGATCTCAGCGACTCCTACGAGCAGTACTTC
CDR3: CASSQDLSDSYEQYF

D: TRBD1
V: TRBV27
J: TRBJ2-7
size: many
DNA: TGTGCCAGCAGTTTGGGGACAGGGGGCGACGAGCAGTACTTC
CDR3: CASSLGTGGDEQYF

D: NA
V: TRBV12-3/TRBV12-4
J: TRBJ2-4
size: NA
DNA: TGTGCCAGCAGTTTCGGATGGATTCAGTACTTC
CDR3: CASSFGWIQYF

D: NA
V: TRBV10-3
J: TRBJ2-1
size: NA
DNA: TGTGCCATCAGTGAGTATCGGACGACTAACGGGAGCGGCGAGCAGTTCTTC
CDR3: CAISEYRTTNGSGEQFF

D: NA
V: TRBV20-1
J: TRBJ2-5
size: NA
DNA: TGCAGTGCTAGAGTCCCGGGGGTGGAAGAGACCCAGTACTTC
CDR3: CSARVPGVEETQYF

D: NA
V: TRBV20-1
J: TRBJ2-7
size: NA
DNA: TGCAGTGCTAGTGATCGTGGAGGGTTCGAGCAGTACTTC
CDR3: CSASDRGGFEQYF

D: TRBD1
V: TRBV6-2/TRBV6-3
J: TRBJ2-5
size: NA
DNA: TGTGCCAGTTCCGGGACAGGGGCAAATGAAGAGACCCAGTACTTC
CDR3: CASSGTGANEETQYF

D: NA
V: TRBV29-1
J: TRBJ2-7
size: NA
DNA: TGCAGCGTTGTGGGACCTGGACGGGAAGAGCAGTACTTC
CDR3: CSVVGPGREEQYF

D: NA
V: TRBV30
J: TRBJ2-7
size: many
DNA: TGTGCCTGGAACTCAGACGGTTACGAGCAGTACTTC
CDR3: CAWNSDGYEQYF